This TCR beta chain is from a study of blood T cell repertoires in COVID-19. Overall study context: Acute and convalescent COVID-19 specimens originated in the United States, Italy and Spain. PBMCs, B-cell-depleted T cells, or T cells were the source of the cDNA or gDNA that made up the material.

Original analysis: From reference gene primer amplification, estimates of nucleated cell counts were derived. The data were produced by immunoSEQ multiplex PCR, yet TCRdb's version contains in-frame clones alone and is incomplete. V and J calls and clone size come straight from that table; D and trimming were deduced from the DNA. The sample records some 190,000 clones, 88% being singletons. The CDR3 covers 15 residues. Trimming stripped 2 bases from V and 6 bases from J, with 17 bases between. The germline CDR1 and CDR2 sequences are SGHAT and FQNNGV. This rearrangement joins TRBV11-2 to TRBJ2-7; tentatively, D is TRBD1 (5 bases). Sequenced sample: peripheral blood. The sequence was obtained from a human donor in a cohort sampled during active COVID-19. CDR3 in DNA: TGTGCCAGCAGCTTACGGGCGACAGACCTATCCGAGCAGTACTTC. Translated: CASSLRATDLSEQYF.